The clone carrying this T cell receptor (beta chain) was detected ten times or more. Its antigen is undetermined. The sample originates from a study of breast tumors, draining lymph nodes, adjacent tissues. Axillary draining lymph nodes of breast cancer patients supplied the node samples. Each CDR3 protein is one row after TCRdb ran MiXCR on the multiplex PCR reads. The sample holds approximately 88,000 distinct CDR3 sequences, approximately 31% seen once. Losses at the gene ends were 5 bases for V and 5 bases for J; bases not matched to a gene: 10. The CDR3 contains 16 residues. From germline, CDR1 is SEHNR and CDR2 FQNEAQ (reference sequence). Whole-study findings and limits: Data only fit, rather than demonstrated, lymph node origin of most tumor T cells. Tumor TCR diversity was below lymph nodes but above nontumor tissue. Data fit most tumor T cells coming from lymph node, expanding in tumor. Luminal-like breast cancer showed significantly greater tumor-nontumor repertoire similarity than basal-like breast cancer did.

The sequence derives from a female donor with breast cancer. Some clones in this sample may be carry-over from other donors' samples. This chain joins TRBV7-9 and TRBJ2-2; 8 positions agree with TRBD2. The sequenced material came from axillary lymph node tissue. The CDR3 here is CASSRMSGSGTGELFF. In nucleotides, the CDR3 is TGTGCCAGCAGCCGAATGAGCGGGAGTGGGACCGGGGAGCTGTTTTTT.